This T cell receptor (beta chain) emerged from a study of T cell clonality in common variable immunodeficiency. This clone has at least ten counts. The read ends 3 residues early relative to the CDR3; the germline J gene fills the gap. Trimming removed 2 bases from V and 8 bases from J; junction bases left unmatched: 2. This CDR3 comprises 12 residues. Germline loops: CDR1 DFQATT, CDR2 SNEGSKA (reference sequence). Data came from immunoSEQ multiplex PCR; TCRdb stores just in-frame clones and leaves some out. The sample counts tens of thousands of clones, none seen once; the ten largest own 3.8%. V usage is TRBV20-1 and J usage is TRBJ1-3, with 8 bases matching TRBD1. Sequences were obtained from peripheral blood mononuclear cells. The receptor was derived from a person aged 18-69 years in good health. The CDR3 loop is CSARQGAHTIYF. The covered CDR3 bases are TGCAGTGCTAGACAGGGGGCCCACACC.